This record concerns one T cell receptor (beta chain) sequence. This clonotype has a count of ten or more. Its antigen remains undetermined. The sample holds no much larger clone one base away, and base qualities are not on file. For repertoire sequencing, the TCR beta CDR3 regions were amplified from RNA transcripts. A first-round RT-PCR used HTBI primers with the Qiagen OneStep RT-PCR kit, followed by a second-round multiplex PCR, size selection and purification. Libraries were sequenced on an Illumina HiSeq2000 using paired-end 100 bp reads. In the paper's pipeline: SOAPnuke was used to process the reads, throwing out any read that had adapters, had uncalled bases, had a mean Phred below 15, or lacked an exact constant-primer or identifier match. COPE v1.2.5 was used to merge high-quality paired reads. Each unique nucleotide sequence was treated as a clonotype, and MiTCR v1.1 was used to align the clonotypes to the IMGT TRB V, D and J references. Analysis was restricted to V-J combinations with a frequency above 0.0001, which covered roughly 99% of repertoires. A TCR clonal expansion and chaos score per V-J combination was defined as the ratio of F50 clonal expansion to chaos observed in the TCRdist matrix. Welch's t-statistics and random forest were used to narrow the features down to 13 V-J combinations, which were then fed into a naive Bayes classifier. Thyroid-blood repertoire similarity was quantified with the Morisita-Horn index. TCRdb took the public reads, trimmed them with fastp at Q25, ran MiXCR for clone calling and kept in-frame beta chains. One record per CDR3 amino acid sequence lists the most common genes and DNA. TCRdb's processing, not the authors', yielded these V and J calls. The sample data list some 410,000 distinct CDR3 sequences, and about 21% of these were observed just once. Together, the top ten hold approximately 3% of the sample.

Based on the germline V gene, the CDR1 and CDR2 sequences are SGHRS and YFSETQ. Taken from cysteine to phenylalanine, the CDR3 has 16 residues. Only the CDR3 DNA stays, 48 bases, in frame from base 1. For this chain, trimming is 4 bases at the V end and 3 bases at the J end, and the number of junction bases without a gene match is 9. Hyperthyroidism was considered stable if no progression to ophthalmopathy occurred within 18 months of follow-up. Patients with hyperthyroidism were aged 18 to 65 years, had been newly diagnosed, and had a disease duration of less than 2 months. Patients with other autoimmune diseases, uncontrolled infections, pregnancy or lactation were excluded. Diagnosis was based on clinical symptoms, serum thyroxine, TRAb, thyroid ultrasound and orbital computed tomography. Using Ficoll-Paque density gradient centrifugation, PBMCs were isolated from about 10 ml of fresh peripheral blood. Trizol reagent was used to extract the total RNA, and its quality was then checked on an Agilent 2100 Bioanalyzer.

These data belong to a study of Graves' ophthalmopathy and Graves' hyperthyroidism (dated by TCRdb to the late 2010s). Background for the entire study: Peripheral blood samples were taken at the time of initial diagnosis, before any treatment was given. To tell Graves' ophthalmopathy apart from Graves' hyperthyroidism, and to predict which patients would progress to ophthalmopathy, the study relied on TCR beta repertoire signatures. In total, under 150 blood samples were TCR-sequenced: some 43 ophthalmopathy, roughly 77 hyperthyroidism and approximately 17 hyperthyroidism-to-ophthalmopathy patients. To explore V-J signatures that separate ophthalmopathy from hyperthyroidism, a discovery set of 100 patients was enrolled, consisting of about 45 with ophthalmopathy and fewer than 60 with stable hyperthyroidism. An independent validation cohort was composed of 18 hyperthyroidism patients and 17 patients who later progressed from hyperthyroidism to ophthalmopathy. In six hyperthyroidism patients, the T-cell repertoire of thyroid tissue was compared with the T-cell repertoire of blood. Following sampling, methimazole starting at 30 mg daily was administered to hyperthyroidism patients, and high-dose intravenous methylprednisolone was administered to ophthalmopathy patients. The approximately 90 discovery patients were divided at random into training and test sets in a 7:3 ratio.

What the authors observed across the whole study: Most expanded thyroid clonotypes with a frequency above 0.001 also appeared in blood, which suggests that blood repertoires may reflect the immune response in the thyroid. The 13-signature model separated ophthalmopathy from stable hyperthyroidism with about 86% sensitivity and just under 84% specificity in cross-validation, and 80%/75% in the test set. Sample size was not predetermined statistically, and investigators were not blinded to group allocation. In validation, the model predicted ophthalmopathy progression with about 70% sensitivity and around 72% specificity; around twelve predicted patients were CT-confirmed with GO in a median of about 6.1 months.

The sample was peripheral blood. The TCR sequence derives from a woman under 30 with stable Graves' hyperthyroidism. Donor details come from another sample of the same person, matched by shared clones. The chain is assembled from TRBV5-1 and TRBJ2-5; 10 of the junction bases match TRBD1. The bases read TGCGCCAGCAGCAGATCCGGGACAGGGGAGGAAGAGACCCAGTACTTC. Its translation is CASSRSGTGEEETQYF.